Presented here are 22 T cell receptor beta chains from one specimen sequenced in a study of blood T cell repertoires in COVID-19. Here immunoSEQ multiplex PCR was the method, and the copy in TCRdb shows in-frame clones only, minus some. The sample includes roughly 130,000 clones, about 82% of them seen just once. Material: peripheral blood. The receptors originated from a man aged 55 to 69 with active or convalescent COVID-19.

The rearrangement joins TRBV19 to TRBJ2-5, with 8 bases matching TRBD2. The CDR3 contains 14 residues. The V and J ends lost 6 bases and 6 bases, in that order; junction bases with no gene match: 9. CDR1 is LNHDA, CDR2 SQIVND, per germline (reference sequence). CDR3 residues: CASSPRGGRKTQYF. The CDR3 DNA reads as TGTGCCAGTAGCCCCCGGGGGGGGCGGAAGACCCAGTACTTC.

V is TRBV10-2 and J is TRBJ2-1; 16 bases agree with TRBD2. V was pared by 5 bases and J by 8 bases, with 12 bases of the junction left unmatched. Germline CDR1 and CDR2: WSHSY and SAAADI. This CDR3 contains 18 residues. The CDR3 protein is CASSSGTSGRAYLDEQFF. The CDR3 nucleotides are TGCGCCAGCAGTTCCGGGACTAGCGGGAGGGCATATCTCGATGAGCAGTTCTTC.

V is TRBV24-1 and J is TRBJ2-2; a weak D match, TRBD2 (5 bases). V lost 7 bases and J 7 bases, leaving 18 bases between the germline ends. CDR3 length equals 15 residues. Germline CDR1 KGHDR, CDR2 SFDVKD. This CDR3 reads CATSAEGGRGGELFF. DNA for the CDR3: TGTGCCACCAGCGCCGAGGGTGGACGGGGCGGGGAGCTGTTTTTT.

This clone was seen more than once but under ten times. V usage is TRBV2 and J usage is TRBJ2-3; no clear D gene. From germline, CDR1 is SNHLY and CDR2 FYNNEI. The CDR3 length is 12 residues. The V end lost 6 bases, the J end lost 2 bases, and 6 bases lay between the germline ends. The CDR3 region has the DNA TGTGCCAGCAGACGGTACACAGATACGCAGTATTTT. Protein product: CASRRYTDTQYF. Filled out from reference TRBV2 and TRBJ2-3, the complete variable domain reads EPEVTQTPSHQVTQMGQEVILRCVPISNHLYFYWYRQILGQKVEFLVSFYNNEISEKSEIFDDQFSVERPDGSNFTLKIRSTKLEDSAMYFCASRRYTDTQYFGPGTRLTVL.

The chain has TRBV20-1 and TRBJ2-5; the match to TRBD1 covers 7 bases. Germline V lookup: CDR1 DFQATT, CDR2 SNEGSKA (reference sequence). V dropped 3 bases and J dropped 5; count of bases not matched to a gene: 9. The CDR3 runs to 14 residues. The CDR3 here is CSASQGVSRETQYF. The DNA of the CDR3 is TGCAGTGCTAGTCAGGGGGTCTCTAGGGAGACCCAGTACTTC.

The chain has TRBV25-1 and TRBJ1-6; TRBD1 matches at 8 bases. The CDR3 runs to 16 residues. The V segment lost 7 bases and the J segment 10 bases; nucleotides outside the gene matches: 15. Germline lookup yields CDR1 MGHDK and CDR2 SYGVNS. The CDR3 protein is CASTRGPAGTGSPLHF. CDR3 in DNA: TGTGCCAGCACCCGAGGGCCAGCCGGGACAGGCTCACCCCTCCACTTT.

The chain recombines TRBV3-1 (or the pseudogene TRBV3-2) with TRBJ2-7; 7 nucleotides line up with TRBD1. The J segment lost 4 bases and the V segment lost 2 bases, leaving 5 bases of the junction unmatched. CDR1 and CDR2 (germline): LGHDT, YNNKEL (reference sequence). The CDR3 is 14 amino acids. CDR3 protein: CASSQWDRQYEQYF. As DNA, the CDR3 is TGTGCCAGCAGCCAATGGGACAGACAATACGAGCAGTACTTC.

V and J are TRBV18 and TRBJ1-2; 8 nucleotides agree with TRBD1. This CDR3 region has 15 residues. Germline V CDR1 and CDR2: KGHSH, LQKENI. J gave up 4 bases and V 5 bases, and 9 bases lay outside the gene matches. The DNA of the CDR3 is TGTGCCAGCTCATCCCTACAGGGGGAAGGCTATGGCTACACCTTC. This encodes CASSSLQGEGYGYTF.

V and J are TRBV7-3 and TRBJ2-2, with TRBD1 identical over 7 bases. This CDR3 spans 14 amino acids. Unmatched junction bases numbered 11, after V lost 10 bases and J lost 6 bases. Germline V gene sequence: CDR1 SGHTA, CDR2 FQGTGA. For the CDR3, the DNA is TGTGCCACTACATGGGACAGAGTCTCCGGGGAGCTGTTTTTT. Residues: CATTWDRVSGELFF.

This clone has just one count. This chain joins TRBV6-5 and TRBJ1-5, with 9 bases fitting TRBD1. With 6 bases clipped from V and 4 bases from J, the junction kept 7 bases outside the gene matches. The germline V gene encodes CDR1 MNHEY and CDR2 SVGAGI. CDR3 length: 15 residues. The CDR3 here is CASSSTGGFNQPQHF. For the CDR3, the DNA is TGTGCCAGCAGCTCCACAGGGGGCTTTAATCAGCCCCAGCATTTT.

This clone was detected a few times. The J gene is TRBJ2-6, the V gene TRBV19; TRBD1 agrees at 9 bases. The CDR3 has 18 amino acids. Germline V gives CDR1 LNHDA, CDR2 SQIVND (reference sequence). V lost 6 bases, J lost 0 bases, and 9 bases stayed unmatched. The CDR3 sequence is CASSGDRAPTSGANVLTF. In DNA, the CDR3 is TGTGCCAGTAGCGGGGACAGGGCCCCCACCTCTGGGGCCAACGTCCTGACTTTC.

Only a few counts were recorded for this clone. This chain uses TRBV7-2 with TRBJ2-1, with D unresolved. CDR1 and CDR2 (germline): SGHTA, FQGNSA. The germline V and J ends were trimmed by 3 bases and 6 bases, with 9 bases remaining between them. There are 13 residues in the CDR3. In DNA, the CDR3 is TGTGCCAGCAGCTTGCGTGGTCTCAATGAGCAGTTCTTC. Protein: CASSLRGLNEQFF.

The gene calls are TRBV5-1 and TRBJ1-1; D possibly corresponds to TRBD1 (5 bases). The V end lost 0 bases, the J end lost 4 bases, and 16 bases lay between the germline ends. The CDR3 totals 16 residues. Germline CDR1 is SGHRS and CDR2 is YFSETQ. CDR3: CASSLDPTQGTTEAFF. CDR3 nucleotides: TGCGCCAGCAGCTTGGACCCTACGCAGGGTACCACTGAAGCTTTCTTT.

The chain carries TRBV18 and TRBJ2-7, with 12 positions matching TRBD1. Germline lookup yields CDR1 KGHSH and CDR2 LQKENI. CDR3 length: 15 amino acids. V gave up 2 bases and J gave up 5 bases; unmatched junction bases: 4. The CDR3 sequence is CASSPVGTGGDEQYF. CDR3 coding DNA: TGTGCCAGCTCACCAGTAGGGACAGGGGGCGACGAGCAGTACTTC.

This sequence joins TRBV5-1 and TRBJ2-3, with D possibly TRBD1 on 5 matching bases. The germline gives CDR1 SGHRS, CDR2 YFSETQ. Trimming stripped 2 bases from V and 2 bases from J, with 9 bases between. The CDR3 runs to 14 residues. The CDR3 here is CASSFSGNTDTQYF. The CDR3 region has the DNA TGCGCCAGCAGCTTCTCAGGGAACACAGATACGCAGTATTTT.

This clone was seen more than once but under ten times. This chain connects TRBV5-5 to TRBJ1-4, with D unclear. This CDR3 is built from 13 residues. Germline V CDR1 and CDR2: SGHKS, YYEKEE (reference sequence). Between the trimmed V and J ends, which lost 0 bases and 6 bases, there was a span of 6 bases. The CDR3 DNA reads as TGTGCCAGCAGCTTGGAAGGAGATGAAAAACTGTTTTTT. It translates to CASSLEGDEKLFF.

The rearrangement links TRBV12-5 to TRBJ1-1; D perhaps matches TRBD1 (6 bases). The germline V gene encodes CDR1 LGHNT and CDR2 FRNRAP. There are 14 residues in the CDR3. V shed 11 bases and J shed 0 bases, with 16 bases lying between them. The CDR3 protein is CAVRTAQMNTEAFF. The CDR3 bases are TGTGCTGTACGGACAGCCCAAATGAACACTGAAGCTTTCTTT. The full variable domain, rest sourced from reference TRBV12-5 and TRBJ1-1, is DARVTQTPRHKVTEMGQEVTMRCQPILGHNTVFWYRQTMMQGLELLAYFRNRAPLDDSGMPKDRFSAEMPDATLATLKIQPSEPRDSAVYFCAVRTAQMNTEAFFGQGTRLTVV.

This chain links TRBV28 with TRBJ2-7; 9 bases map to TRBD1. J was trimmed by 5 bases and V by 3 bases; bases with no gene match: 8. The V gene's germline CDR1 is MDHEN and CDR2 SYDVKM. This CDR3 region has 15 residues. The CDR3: CASSLRVTGGNEQYF. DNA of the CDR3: TGTGCCAGCAGTTTGAGGGTAACAGGGGGCAACGAGCAGTACTTC.

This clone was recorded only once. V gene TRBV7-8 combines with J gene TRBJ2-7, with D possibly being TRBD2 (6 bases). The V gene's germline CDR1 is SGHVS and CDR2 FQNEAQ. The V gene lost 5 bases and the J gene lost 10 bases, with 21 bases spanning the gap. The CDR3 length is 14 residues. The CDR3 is CASSQREARVEQYF. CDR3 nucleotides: TGTGCCAGCAGCCAAAGGGAGGCTAGGGTTGAACAGTACTTC.

The CDR3 sequence is CATSEGQGHDNEQFF. CDR3 sequence (DNA): TGTGCCACCAGTGAGGGACAGGGCCACGACAATGAGCAGTTCTTC. This chain joins TRBV24-1 and TRBJ2-1; the match to TRBD1 covers 9 bases. Germline V CDR1 and CDR2: KGHDR, SFDVKD. Trimming removed 4 bases from V and 5 bases from J; junction bases left unmatched: 5. The CDR3 length is 15 residues.

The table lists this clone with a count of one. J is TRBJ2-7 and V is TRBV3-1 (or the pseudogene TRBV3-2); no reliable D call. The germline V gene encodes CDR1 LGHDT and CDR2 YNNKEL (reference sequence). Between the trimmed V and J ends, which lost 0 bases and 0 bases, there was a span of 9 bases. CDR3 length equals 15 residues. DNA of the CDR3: TGTGCCAGCAGCCAAGATGTCACACGCTCCTACGAGCAGTACTTC. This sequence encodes CASSQDVTRSYEQYF.

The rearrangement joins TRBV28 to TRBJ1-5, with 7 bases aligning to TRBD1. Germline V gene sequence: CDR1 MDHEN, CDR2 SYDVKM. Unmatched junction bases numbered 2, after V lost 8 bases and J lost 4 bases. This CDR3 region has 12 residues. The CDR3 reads CASVQGNQPQHF. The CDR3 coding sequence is TGTGCCAGCGTACAGGGGAATCAGCCCCAGCATTTT.